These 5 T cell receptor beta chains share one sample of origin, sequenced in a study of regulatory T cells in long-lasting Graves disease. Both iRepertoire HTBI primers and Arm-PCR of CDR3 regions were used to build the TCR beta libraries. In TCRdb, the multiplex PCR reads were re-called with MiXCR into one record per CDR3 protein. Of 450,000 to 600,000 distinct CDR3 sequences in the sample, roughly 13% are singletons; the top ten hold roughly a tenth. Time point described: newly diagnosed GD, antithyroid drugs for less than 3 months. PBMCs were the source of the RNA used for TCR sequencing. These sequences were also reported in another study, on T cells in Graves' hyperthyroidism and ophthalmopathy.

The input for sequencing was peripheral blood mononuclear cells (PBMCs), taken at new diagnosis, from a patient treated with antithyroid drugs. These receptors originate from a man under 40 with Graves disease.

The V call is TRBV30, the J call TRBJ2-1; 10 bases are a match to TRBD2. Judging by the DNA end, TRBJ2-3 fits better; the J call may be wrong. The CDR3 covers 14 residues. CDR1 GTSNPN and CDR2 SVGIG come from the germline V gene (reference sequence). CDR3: CAGCASGSGDTQYF. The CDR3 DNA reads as TGTGCCGGGTGCGCTAGCGGGAGTGGAGATACGCAGTATTTT.

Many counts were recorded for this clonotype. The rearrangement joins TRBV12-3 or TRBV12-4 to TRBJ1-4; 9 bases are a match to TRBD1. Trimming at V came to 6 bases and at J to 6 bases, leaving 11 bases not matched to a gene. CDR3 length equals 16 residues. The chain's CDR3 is CASSPRDRALYEKLFF. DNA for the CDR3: TGTGCCAGCAGCCCCCGGGACAGGGCTCTTTATGAAAAACTGTTTTTT.

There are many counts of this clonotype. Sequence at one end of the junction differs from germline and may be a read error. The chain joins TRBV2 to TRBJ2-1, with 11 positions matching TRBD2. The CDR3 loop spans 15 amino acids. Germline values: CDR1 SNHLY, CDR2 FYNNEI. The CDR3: CASRIQGTTGTSGLW. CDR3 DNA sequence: TGTGCCAGCAGAATTCAGGGGACCACCGGGACTAGCGGTTTGTGG.

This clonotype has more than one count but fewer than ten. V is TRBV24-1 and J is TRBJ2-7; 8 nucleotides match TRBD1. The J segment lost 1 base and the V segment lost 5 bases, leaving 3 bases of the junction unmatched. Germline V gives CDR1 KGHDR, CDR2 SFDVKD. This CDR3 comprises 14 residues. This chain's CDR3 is CATSAWDRSYEQYF. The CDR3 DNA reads TGTGCCACCAGTGCCTGGGACAGGTCCTACGAGCAGTACTTC.

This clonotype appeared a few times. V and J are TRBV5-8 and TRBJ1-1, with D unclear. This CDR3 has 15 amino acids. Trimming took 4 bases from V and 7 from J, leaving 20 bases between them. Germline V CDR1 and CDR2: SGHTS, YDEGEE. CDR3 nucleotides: TGTGCCAGCAGCCCGAGGCAGGTGACGAAGCTTGAAGCTTTCTTT. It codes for CASSPRQVTKLEAFF.